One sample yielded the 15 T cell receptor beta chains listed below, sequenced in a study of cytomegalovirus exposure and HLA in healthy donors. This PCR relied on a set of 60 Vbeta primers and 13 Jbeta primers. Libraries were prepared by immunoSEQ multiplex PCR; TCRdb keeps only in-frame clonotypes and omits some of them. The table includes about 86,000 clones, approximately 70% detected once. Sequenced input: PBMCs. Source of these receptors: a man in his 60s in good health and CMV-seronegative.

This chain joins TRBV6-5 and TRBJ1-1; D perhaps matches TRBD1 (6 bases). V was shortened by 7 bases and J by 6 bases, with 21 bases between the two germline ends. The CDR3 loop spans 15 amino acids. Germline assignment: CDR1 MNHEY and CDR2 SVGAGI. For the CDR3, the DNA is TGTGCCAGCAACGGGGGGGCGGGGAGTAGGGCTGAAGCTTTCTTT. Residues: CASNGGAGSRAEAFF.

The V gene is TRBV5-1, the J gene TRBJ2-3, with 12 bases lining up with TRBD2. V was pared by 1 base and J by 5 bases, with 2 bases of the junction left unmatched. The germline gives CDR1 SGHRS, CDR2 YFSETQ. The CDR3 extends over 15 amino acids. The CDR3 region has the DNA TGCGCCAGCAGCTTGTCGACTAGCGGGGGAGATACGCAGTATTTT. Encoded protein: CASSLSTSGGDTQYF.

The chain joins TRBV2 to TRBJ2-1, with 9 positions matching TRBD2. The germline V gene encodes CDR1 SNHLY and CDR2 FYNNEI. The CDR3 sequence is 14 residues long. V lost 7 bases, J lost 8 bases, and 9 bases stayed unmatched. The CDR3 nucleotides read TGTGCCAGCAATTTAGCGGGAGAATATTATGAGCAGTTCTTC. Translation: CASNLAGEYYEQFF.

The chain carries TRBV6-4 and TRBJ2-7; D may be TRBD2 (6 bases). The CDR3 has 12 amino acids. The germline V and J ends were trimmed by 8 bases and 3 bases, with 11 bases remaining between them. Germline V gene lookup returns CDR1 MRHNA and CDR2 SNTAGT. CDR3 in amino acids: CASLAGRYEQYF. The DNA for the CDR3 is TGTGCCAGCTTGGCGGGGCGCTACGAGCAGTACTTC.

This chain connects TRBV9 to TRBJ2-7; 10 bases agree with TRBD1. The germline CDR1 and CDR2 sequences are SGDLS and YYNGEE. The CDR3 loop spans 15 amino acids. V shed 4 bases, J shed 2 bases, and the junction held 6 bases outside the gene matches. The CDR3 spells CASSPRGTGAYEQYF. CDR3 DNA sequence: TGTGCCAGCAGCCCCCGTGGGACAGGGGCCTACGAGCAGTACTTC. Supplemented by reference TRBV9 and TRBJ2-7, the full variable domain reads DSGVTQTPKHLITATGQRVTLRCSPRSGDLSVYWYQQSLDQGLQFLIQYYNGEERAKGNILERFSAQQFPDLHSELNLSSLELGDSALYFCASSPRGTGAYEQYFGPGTRLTVT.

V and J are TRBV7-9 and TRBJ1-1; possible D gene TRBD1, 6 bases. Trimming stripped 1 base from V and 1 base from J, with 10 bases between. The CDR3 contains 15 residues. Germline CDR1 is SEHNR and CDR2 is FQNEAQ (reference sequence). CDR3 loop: CASSLVQGPNTEAFF. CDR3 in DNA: TGTGCCAGCAGCTTAGTCCAGGGGCCGAACACTGAAGCTTTCTTT.

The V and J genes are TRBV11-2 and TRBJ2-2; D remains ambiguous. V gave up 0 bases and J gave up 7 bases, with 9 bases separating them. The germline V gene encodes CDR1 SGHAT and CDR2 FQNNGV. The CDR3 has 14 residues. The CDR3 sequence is CASSLESWSGELFF. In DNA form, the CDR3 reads TGTGCCAGCAGCTTAGAGTCGTGGAGCGGGGAGCTGTTTTTT.

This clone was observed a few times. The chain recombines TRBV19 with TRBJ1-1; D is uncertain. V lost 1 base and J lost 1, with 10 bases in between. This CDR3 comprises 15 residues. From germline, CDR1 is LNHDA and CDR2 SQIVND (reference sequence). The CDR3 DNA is TGTGCCAGTAGTATAGTGGCGGGCAAGAACACTGAAGCTTTCTTT. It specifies CASSIVAGKNTEAFF.

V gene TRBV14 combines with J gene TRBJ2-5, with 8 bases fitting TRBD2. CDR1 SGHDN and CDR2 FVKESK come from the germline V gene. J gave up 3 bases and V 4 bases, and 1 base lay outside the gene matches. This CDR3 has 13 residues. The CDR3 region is CASSPGLEETQYF. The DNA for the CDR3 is TGTGCCAGCAGCCCGGGACTAGAAGAGACCCAGTACTTC. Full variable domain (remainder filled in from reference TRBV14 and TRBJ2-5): EAGVTQFPSHSVIEKGQTVTLRCDPISGHDNLYWYRRVMGKEIKFLLHFVKESKQDESGMPNNRFLAERTGGTYSTLKVQPAELEDSGVYFCASSPGLEETQYFGPGTRLLVL.

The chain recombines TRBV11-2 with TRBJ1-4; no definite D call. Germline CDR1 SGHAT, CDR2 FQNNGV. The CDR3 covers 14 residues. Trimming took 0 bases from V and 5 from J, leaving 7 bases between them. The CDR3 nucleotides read TGTGCCAGCAGCTTAGATCGAGGGAATGAAAAACTGTTTTTT. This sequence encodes CASSLDRGNEKLFF. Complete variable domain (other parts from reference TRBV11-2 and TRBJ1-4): EAGVAQSPRYKIIEKRQSVAFWCNPISGHATLYWYQQILGQGPKLLIQFQNNGVVDDSQLPKDRFSAERLKGVDSTLKIQPAKLEDSAVYLCASSLDRGNEKLFFGSGTQLSVL.

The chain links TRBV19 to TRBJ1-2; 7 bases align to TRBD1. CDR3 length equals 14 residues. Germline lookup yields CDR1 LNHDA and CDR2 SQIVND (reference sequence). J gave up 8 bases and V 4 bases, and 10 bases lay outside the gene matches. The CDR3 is CASSTPTGQSGYTF. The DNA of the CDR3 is TGTGCCAGTAGTACACCGACAGGGCAGAGCGGCTACACCTTC.

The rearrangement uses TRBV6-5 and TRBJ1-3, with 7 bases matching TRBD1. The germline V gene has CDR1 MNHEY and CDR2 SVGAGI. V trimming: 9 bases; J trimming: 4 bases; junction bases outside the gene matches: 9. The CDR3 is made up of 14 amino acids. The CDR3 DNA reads TGTGCCAGGAGCCCCCCAGGGGGAGGAAACACCATATATTTT. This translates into CARSPPGGGNTIYF.

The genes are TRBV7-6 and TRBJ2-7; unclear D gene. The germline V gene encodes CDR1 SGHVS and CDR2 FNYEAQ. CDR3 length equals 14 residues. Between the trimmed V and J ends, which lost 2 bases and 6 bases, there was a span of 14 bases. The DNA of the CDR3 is TGTGCCAGCAGCTTATCCATACTTGGTGGCGAGCAGTACTTC. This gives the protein CASSLSILGGEQYF. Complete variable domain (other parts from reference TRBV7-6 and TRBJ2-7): GAGVSQSPRYKVTKRGQDVALRCDPISGHVSLYWYRQALGQGPEFLTYFNYEAQQDKSGLPNDRFSAERPEGSISTLTIQRTEQRDSAMYRCASSLSILGGEQYFGPGTRLTVT.

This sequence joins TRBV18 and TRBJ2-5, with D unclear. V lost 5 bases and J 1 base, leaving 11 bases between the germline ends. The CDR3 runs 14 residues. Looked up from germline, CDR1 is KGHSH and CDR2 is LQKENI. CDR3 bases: TGTGCCAGCTCATCTGGAGTACCCCAAGAGACCCAGTACTTC. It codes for CASSSGVPQETQYF.

CDR3 in amino acids: CASSEQDSEAFF. The CDR3 bases are TGTGCCAGCAGTGAACAGGACAGTGAAGCTTTCTTT. This sequence joins TRBV6-1 and TRBJ1-1; D may be TRBD1 (6 bases). V lost 2 bases and J 7 bases, leaving 8 bases between the germline ends. The CDR3 sequence is 12 residues long. Germline V gene sequence: CDR1 MNHNS, CDR2 SASEGT.